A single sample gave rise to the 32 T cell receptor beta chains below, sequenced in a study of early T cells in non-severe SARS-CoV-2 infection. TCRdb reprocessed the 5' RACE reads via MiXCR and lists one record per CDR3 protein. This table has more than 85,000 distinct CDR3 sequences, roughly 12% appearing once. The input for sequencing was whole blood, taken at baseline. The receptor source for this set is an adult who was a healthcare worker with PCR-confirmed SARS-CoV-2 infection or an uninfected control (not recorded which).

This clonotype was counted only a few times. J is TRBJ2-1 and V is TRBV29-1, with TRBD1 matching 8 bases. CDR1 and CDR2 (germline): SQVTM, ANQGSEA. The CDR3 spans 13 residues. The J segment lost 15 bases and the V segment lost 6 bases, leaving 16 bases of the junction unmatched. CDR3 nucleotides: TGCAGCGTCCACCGGGACAGGTTAGGGGGAGGGTTCTTC. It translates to CSVHRDRLGGGFF.

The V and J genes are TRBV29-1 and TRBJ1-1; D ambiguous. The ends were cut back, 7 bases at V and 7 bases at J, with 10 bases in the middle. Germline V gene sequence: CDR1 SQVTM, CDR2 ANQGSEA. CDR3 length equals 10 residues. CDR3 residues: CSAVGLEAFF. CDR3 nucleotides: TGCAGCGCTGTAGGCCTTGAAGCTTTCTTT.

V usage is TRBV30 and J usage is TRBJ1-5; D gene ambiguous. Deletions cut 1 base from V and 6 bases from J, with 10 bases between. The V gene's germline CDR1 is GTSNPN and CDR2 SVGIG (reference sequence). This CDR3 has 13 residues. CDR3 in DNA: TGTGCCTGGAGTGGGGGATTATTTCAGCCCCAGCATTTT. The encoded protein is CAWSGGLFQPQHF.

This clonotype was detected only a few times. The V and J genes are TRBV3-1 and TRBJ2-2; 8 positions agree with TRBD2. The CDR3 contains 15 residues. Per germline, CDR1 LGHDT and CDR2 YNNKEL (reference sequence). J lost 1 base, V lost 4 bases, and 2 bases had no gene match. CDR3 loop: CASSPSGRNTGELFF. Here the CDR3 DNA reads TGTGCCAGCAGCCCCAGCGGGAGGAACACCGGGGAGCTGTTTTTT.

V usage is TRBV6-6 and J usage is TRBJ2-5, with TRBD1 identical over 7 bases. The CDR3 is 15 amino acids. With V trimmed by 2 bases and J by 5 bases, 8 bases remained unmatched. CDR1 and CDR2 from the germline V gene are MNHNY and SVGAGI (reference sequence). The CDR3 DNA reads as TGTGCCAGCAGTTACGTGACAGGGCGTGATGAGACCCAGTACTTC. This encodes CASSYVTGRDETQYF.

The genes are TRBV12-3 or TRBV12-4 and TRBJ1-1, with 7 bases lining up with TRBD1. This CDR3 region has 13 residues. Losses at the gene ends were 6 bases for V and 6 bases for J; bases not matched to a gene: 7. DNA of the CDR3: TGTGCCAGCAGCAGGGGACAGCCCTCTGAAGCTTTCTTT. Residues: CASSRGQPSEAFF.

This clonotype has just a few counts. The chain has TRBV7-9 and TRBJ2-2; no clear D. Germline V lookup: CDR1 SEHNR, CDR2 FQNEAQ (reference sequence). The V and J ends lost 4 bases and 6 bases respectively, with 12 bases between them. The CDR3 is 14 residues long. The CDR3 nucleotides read TGTGCCAGCAGCTCCGTTGTTGGGGCCGGGGAGCTGTTTTTT. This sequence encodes CASSSVVGAGELFF.

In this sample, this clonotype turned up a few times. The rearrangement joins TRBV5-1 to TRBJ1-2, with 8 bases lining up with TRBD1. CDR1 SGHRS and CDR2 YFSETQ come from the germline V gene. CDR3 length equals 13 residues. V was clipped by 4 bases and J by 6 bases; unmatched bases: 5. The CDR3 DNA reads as TGCGCCAGCAGCCCAGCAGGGGGCGATGGCTACACCTTC. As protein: CASSPAGGDGYTF. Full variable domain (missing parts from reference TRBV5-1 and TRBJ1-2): KAGVTQTPRYLIKTRGQQVTLSCSPISGHRSVSWYQQTPGQGLQFLFEYFSETQRNKGNFPGRFSGRQFSNSRSEMNVSTLELGDSALYLCASSPAGGDGYTFGSGTRLTVV.

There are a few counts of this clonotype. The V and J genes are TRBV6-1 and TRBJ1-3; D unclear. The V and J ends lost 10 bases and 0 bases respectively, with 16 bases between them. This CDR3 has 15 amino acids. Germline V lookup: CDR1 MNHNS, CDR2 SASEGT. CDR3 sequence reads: CATTFDRSSGNTIYF. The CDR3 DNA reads TGTGCCACCACCTTCGACCGGAGCTCTGGAAACACCATATATTTT.

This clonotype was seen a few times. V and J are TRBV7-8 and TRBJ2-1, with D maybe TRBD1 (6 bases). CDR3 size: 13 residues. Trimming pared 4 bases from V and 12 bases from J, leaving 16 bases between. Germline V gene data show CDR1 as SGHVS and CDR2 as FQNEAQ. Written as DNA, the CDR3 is TGTGCCAGCAGCTCGGTGGGGGCCCTTGGGCAGTTCTTC. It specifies CASSSVGALGQFF. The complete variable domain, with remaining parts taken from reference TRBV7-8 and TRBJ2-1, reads GAGVSQSPRYKVAKRGQDVALRCDPISGHVSLFWYQQALGQGPEFLTYFQNEAQLDKSGLPSDRFFAERPEGSVSTLKIQRTQQEDSAVYLCASSSVGALGQFFGPGTRLTVL.

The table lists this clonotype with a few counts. CDR3 sequence (DNA): TGCAGTGCTTCGGACAGGGAAGAGACCCAGTACTTC. Its protein is CSASDREETQYF. The V gene is TRBV20-1, the J gene TRBJ2-5; 8 bases are a match to TRBD1. Trimming at V came to 5 bases and at J to 3 bases, leaving 2 bases not matched to a gene. The CDR3 extends over 12 amino acids. Germline CDR1 is DFQATT and CDR2 is SNEGSKA (reference sequence).

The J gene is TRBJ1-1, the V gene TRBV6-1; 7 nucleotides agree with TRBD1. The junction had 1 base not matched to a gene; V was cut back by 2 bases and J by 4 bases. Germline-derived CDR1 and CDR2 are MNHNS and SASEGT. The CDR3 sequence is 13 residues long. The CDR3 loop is CASSETGVTEAFF. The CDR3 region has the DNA TGTGCCAGCAGTGAAACAGGGGTCACTGAAGCTTTCTTT.

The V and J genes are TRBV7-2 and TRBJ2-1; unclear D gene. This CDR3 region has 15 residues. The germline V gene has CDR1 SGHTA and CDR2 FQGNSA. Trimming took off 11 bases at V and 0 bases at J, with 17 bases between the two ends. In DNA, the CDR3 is TGTGCCGGCCAAGTAGATCCCGACTCCTACAATGAGCAGTTCTTC. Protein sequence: CAGQVDPDSYNEQFF.

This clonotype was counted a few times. CDR3 region: CSARGDRDYEQYF. The DNA for the CDR3 is TGCAGTGCTAGAGGGGACAGGGACTACGAGCAGTACTTC. The chain uses TRBV20-1 and TRBJ2-7; 9 bases map to TRBD1. J gave up 3 bases and V 1 base, and 1 base lay outside the gene matches. The CDR3 spans 13 residues. CDR1 and CDR2 (germline): DFQATT, SNEGSKA (reference sequence).

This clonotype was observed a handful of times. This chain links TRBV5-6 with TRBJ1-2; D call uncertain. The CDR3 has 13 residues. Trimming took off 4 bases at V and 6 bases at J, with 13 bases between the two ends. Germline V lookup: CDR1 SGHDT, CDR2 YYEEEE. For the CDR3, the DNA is TGTGCCAGCAGCCCCGCTTCCGCTGATGGCTACACCTTC. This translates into CASSPASADGYTF.

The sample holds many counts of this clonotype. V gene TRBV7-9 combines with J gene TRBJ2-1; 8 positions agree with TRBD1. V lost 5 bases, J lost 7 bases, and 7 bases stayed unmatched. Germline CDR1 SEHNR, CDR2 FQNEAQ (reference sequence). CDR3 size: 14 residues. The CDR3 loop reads CASSLSRQGNEQFF. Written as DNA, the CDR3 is TGTGCCAGCAGCCTCTCAAGACAGGGGAATGAGCAGTTCTTC.

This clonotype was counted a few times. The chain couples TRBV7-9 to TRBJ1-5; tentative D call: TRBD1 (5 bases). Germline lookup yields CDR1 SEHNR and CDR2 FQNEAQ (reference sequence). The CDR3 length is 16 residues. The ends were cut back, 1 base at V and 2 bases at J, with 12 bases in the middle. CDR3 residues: CASSLGQGTGNQPQHF. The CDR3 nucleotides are TGTGCCAGCAGCTTAGGGCAGGGTACGGGCAATCAGCCCCAGCATTTT.

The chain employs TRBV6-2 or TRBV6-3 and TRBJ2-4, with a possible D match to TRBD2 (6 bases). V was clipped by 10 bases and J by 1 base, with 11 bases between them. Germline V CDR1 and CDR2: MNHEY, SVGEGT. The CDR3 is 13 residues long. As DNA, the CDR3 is TGTGCCACCCAGCGGGTCGCCAAAAACATTCAGTACTTC. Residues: CATQRVAKNIQYF.

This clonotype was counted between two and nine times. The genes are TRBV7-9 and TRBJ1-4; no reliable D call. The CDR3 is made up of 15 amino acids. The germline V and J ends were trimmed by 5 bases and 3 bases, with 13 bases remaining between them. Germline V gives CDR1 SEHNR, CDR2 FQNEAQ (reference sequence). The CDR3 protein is CASSNPGSPNEKLFF. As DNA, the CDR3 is TGTGCCAGCAGCAACCCCGGCAGCCCTAATGAAAAACTGTTTTTT.

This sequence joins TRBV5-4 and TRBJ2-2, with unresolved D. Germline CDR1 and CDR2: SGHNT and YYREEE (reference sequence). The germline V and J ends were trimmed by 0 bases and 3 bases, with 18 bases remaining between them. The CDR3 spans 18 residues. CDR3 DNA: TGTGCCAGCAGCTTGGAGGGCACCGATGCCTTAGACACCGGGGAGCTGTTTTTT. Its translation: CASSLEGTDALDTGELFF.

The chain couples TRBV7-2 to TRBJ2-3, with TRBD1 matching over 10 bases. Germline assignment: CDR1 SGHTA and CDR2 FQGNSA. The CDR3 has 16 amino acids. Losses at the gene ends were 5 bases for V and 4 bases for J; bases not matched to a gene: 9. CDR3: CASSHPPGQGSDTQYF. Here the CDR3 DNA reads TGTGCCAGCAGCCACCCACCGGGACAGGGGTCAGATACGCAGTATTTT.

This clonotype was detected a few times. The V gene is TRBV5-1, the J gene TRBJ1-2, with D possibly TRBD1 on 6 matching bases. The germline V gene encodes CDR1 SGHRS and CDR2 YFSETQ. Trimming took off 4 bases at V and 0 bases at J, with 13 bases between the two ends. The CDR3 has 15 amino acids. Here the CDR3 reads CASSPYRDSNYGYTF. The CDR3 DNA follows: TGCGCCAGCAGCCCTTACAGGGACTCTAACTATGGCTACACCTTC.

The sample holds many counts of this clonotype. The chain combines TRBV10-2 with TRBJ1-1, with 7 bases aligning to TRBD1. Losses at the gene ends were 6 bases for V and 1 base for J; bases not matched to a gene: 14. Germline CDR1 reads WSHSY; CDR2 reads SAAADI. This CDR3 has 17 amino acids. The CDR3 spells CASSAHRGPARNTEAFF. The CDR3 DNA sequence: TGCGCCAGCAGCGCCCATAGGGGGCCAGCCAGGAACACTGAAGCTTTCTTT.

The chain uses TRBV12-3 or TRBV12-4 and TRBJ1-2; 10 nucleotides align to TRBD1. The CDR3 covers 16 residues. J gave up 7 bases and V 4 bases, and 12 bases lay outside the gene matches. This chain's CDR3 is CASSYTPDRGRGGYTF. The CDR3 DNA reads TGTGCCAGCAGTTATACCCCGGACAGGGGGAGGGGTGGCTACACCTTC.

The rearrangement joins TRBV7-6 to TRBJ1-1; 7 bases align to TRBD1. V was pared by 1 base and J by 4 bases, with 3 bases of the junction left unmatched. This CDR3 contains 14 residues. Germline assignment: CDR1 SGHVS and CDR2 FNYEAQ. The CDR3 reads CASSLVPGGTEAFF. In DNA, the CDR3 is TGTGCCAGCAGCTTAGTCCCAGGGGGCACTGAAGCTTTCTTT.

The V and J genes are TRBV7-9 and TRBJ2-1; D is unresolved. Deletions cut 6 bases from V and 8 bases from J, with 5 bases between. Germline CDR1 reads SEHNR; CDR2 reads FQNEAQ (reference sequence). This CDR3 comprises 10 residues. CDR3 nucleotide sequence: TGTGCCAGCAGTCTCTATGAGCAGTTCTTC. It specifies CASSLYEQFF. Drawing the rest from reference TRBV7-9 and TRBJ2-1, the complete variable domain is DTGVSQNPRHKITKRGQNVTFRCDPISEHNRLYWYRQTLGQGPEFLTYFQNEAQLEKSRLLSDRFSAERPKGSFSTLEIQRTEQGDSAMYLCASSLYEQFFGPGTRLTVL.

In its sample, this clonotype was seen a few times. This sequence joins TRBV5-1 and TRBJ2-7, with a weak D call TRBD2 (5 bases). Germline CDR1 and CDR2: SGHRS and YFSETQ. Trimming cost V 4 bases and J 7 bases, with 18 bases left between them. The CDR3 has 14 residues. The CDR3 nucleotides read TGCGCCAGCAGCCACCCCTCTAGCTCGGGGGAGCAGTACTTC. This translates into CASSHPSSSGEQYF.

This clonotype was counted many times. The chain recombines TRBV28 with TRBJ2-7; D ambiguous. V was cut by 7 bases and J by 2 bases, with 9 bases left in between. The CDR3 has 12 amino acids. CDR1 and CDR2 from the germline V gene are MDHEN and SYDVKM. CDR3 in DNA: TGTGCCAGCATTGACTGGGCCTACGAGCAGTACTTC. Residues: CASIDWAYEQYF. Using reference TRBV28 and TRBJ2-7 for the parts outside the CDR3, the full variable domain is DVKVTQSSRYLVKRTGEKVFLECVQDMDHENMFWYRQDPGLGLRLIYFSYDVKMKEKGDIPEGYSVSREKKERFSLILESASTNQTSMYLCASIDWAYEQYFGPGTRLTVT.

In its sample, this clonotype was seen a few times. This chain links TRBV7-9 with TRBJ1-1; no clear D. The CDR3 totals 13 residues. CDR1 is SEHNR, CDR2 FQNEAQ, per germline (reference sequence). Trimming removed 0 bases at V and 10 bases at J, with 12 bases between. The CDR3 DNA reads TGTGCCAGCAGCTTAGCCCCTGCTGTGGGAGCTTTCTTT. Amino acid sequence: CASSLAPAVGAFF.

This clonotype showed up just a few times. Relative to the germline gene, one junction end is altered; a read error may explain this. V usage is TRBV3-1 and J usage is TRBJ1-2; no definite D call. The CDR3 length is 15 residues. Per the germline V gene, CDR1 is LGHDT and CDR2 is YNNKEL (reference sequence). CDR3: CASNQDPSSGYGYTF. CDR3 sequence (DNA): TGTGCCAGCAACCAAGATCCGTCGTCGGGCTATGGCTACACCTTC.

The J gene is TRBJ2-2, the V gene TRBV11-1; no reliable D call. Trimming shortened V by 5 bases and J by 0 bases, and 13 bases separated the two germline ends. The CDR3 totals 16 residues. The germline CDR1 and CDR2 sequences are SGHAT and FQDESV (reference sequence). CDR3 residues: CASSHAFGTNTGELFF. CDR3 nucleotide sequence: TGTGCCAGCAGCCATGCGTTTGGGACGAACACCGGGGAGCTGTTTTTT.

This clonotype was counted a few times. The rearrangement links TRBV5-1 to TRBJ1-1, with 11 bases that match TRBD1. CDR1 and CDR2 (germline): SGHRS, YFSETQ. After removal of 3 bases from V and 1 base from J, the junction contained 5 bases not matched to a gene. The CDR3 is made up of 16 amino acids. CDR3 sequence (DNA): TGCGCCAGCAGCTGGACAGGGGGCGGCGGGAACACTGAAGCTTTCTTT. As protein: CASSWTGGGGNTEAFF.